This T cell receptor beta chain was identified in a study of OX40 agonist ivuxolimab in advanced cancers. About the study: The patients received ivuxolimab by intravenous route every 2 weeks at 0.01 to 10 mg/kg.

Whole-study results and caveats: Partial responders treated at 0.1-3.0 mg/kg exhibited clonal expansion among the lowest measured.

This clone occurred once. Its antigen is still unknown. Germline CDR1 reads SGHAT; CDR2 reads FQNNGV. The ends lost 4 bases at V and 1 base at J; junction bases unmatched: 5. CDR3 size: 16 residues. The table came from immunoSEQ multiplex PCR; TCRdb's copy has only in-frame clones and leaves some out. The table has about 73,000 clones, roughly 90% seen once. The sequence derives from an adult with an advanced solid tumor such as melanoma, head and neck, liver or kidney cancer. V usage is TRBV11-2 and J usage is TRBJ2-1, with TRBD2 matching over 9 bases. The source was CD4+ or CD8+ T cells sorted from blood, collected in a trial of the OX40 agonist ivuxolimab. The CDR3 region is CASSYVAGESYNEQFF. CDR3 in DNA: TGTGCCAGCAGCTACGTAGCGGGGGAATCCTACAATGAGCAGTTCTTC.